In its sample, the clone carrying this TCR beta chain was seen many times. As yet, its antigen is unknown. This entry belongs to a study of human T cells and chemical hapten exposure. Whole-study findings and limits: High-frequency TCRs, those above 1 in 1000, stayed the same after DPC sensitization.

Authors' processing steps: Sampled TCR counts reached a median of around 94,000 per sample, with values ranging from about 20,000 to 700,000. MiXCR was run by TCRdb on the RACE reads, yielding one entry per CDR3 protein. The V and J calls, along with clone size, are taken from TCRdb and not from the paper's own processing. Of about 46,000 distinct CDR3 sequences in the sample, about 3.9% were seen once. Time point here: healthy volunteer bleed at 2 weeks. The starting material, unfractionated whole blood, was used for total RNA extraction. V lost 4 bases and J lost 2; bases outside the gene matches: 5. The CDR3 extends over 14 amino acids. CDR1 SGHRS and CDR2 YFSETQ come from the germline V gene.

The sample was whole blood. The V and J genes are TRBV5-1 and TRBJ2-7; 8 bases line up with TRBD1. The clonotype was recovered from a female donor in good health. Some clones in this sample may be carry-over from other donors' samples. The CDR3 protein is CASSQGQGAYEQYF. CDR3 bases: TGCGCCAGCAGCCAAGGACAGGGCGCCTACGAGCAGTACTTC.